What follows describes a single T cell receptor beta chain. Its antigen specificity is not known. No quality values exist for individual bases; no much larger clone is one base distant. These data belong to a study of human T cells and chemical hapten exposure (dated by TCRdb to the early 2020s). The study in broad terms: For sensitization, 2% DPC in acetone was applied to an approximately 2 cm by approximately 2 cm area of upper inner arm skin. Blood samples were taken from patients before sensitization (week 0) and at 2, 6 and about 24 weeks after DPC sensitization. The patient cohort, mostly female, included alopecia areata with under or over 50% scalp involvement, alopecia totalis and alopecia universalis. Libraries were pooled for sequencing, and variation in per-sample TCR yields was attributed mainly to small differences in library volumes within the pool. Blood for TCR sequencing was provided by twenty-nine alopecia patients at one to four time points (pre-sensitization, 2, 6 and 24 weeks). Throughout the roughly 23-week study period, patients were also given weekly therapeutic DPC doses on the scalp. Patch tests used Finn chambers with 0.01% DPC on the upper back, scored after 6 days by International Contact Dermatitis Research Group standards. This study followed changes in the peripheral blood TCR repertoire in vivo during primary and secondary sensitization of alopecia patients to the hapten diphenylcyclopropenone (DPC). Broad study findings and their caveats: After repeated subsampling, changes were observed in the strength of the expansion versus patch-test correlation and in the threshold at which the correlation became significant. Compared with pre-sensitization or healthy control sets, expanded TCRs formed significantly more large CDR3 similarity clusters, which is consistent with antigen-driven responses. Because all patients had alopecia, a presumed autoimmune disease, the immune response of the patients might differ from that of healthy individuals. DPC sensitization did not change the number of TCRs with a frequency above 1 in 1000, and there was no evidence of changes in global repertoire structure. Patch test score was positively correlated with the number of PT1 expanded TCRs, with significance at thresholds 8, 16 and 32 but not at 4.

Receptor libraries were prepared by RACE. The reads were generated on a NextSeq 500. Library preparation attached unique molecular identifiers to individual cDNA molecules for quantitative, reproducible TCR counting. From each blood RNA sample, both TCR alpha and TCR beta chains were sequenced. As for how the authors treated the data: The median number of TCRs per sample was over 85,000, ranging from about 23,224 to 700,000. The Decombinator software suite was used to annotate V, J and CDR3 in the TCR reads. For PS versus PT1 abundance plots, all samples were subsampled to the same number of TCRs (28,000). Expanded TCRs were defined as absent before sensitization and observed at least eight times at the 2-week time point. The public reads were quality trimmed at Q25 with fastp and then assembled into clones with MiXCR by TCRdb, keeping productive beta chains. Rows matching on CDR3 protein sequence are summarized as one entry with the most common DNA and genes. What appears here as the V and J calls and clone size reflects TCRdb's work, not the paper's. In all, the sample holds a few hundred thousand distinct CDR3 sequences, and around 5.5% of those were seen once. The ten most abundant clones make up about 8.2% of the sample.

The meaning of the sample's time point label: pre-sensitization, week 0. This sample's treatment or condition label indicates: therapeutic diphenylcyclopropenone sensitization with weekly scalp DPC. At every patch-test visit, the blood draw took place before the patch test was put on. To be eligible, patients had to be aged 18 to 70, diagnosed with alopecia and judged suitable for DPC therapy, while pregnant patients were excluded. Total RNA was isolated from unfractionated whole blood collected in Tempus Blood RNA tubes. Sample: whole blood, taken in connection with sensitization to the hapten diphenylcyclopropenone (DPC). This clonotype originated in a woman aged 18 to 35 with alopecia areata. Some clones in this sample may be carry-over from other donors' samples.

The DNA reads as follows: TGTGCCAGCAGTTTAGCAGGGATCGAAAACACCATATATTTT. It codes for CASSLAGIENTIYF. The V gene is TRBV12-3 or TRBV12-4 and the J gene is TRBJ1-3, with the D gene call left open. There are 14 amino acids in the CDR3, from cysteine to phenylalanine inclusive. Left in the record is the CDR3 DNA by itself, 42 bases read in frame from the first base. V and J are truncated by 0 bases and 6 bases respectively, leaving an intervening sequence of 9 bases.